The 23 T cell receptor beta chains listed next were all sequenced from one sample in a study of CD8+ T cells in alopecia areata. Described treatment: oral pan-JAK inhibitor, 5-10 mg twice daily. Following RNA extraction, reverse transcription yielded cDNA that acted as the sequencing template. Profiled with immunoSEQ multiplex PCR; TCRdb holds only in-frame clones, not every one. The table has 130,000 to 150,000 clones, roughly 82% seen once. Sample: CD8+ T cells sorted from blood, taken at week 4, from a patient treated with tofacitinib. The source of these receptors is a human donor with alopecia areata.

This chain connects TRBV29-1 to TRBJ2-5; 9 bases align to TRBD2. The ends lost 1 base at V and 5 bases at J; junction bases unmatched: 5. Germline V gene data show CDR1 as SQVTM and CDR2 as ANQGSEA. The CDR3 is made up of 14 amino acids. CDR3 in amino acids: CSVEAGTSRETQYF. CDR3 DNA: TGCAGCGTTGAAGCCGGGACTAGCAGGGAGACCCAGTACTTC.

The chain joins TRBV10-3 to TRBJ2-7, with 9 bases fitting TRBD1. Looked up from germline, CDR1 is ENHRY and CDR2 is SYGVKD. After removal of 4 bases from V and 2 bases from J, the junction contained 3 bases not matched to a gene. The CDR3 is made up of 14 amino acids. The CDR3: CAISGGDRAYEQYF. CDR3 in DNA: TGTGCCATCAGTGGTGGGGACAGGGCCTACGAGCAGTACTTC.

This clone was observed a few times. The J gene is TRBJ2-1, the V gene TRBV6-5; D is perhaps TRBD2 (6 bases). Trimming pared 0 bases from V and 9 bases from J, leaving 12 bases between. This CDR3 is built from 14 residues. The germline V gene encodes CDR1 MNHEY and CDR2 SVGAGI. The CDR3 bases are TGTGCCAGCAGTTACTCGACCCTCGGGGGTGAGCAGTTCTTC. Translating gives CASSYSTLGGEQFF.

The chain combines TRBV5-1 with TRBJ2-7; no reliable D call. Trimming removed 0 bases at V and 0 bases at J, with 7 bases between. Germline values: CDR1 SGHRS, CDR2 YFSETQ. The CDR3 covers 14 residues. Written as DNA, the CDR3 is TGCGCCAGCAGCTTGGAAGGGATCTCCTACGAGCAGTACTTC. Protein sequence: CASSLEGISYEQYF.

On this clone itself: Other DNA sequences in the sample encode the same CDR3. V and J are TRBV7-9 and TRBJ2-7; a weak D match, TRBD1 (6 bases). The ends were cut back, 5 bases at V and 3 bases at J, with 11 bases in the middle. The CDR3 has 13 amino acids. The germline gives CDR1 SEHNR, CDR2 FQNEAQ (reference sequence). The CDR3, as DNA: TGTGCCAGCAGCCCCGGACAGCTCTACGAGCAGTACTTC. Protein sequence: CASSPGQLYEQYF.

The chain recombines TRBV4-3 with TRBJ2-7, with 10 nucleotides matching TRBD2. This CDR3 has 15 amino acids. Germline CDR1 is LGHNA and CDR2 is YSLEER. V shed 4 bases, J shed 4 bases, and the junction held 7 bases outside the gene matches. For the CDR3, the DNA is TGCGCCAGCAGCCCTGGTGGGACTAGCGCTTACGAGCAGTACTTC. Protein: CASSPGGTSAYEQYF.

The genes are TRBV10-3 and TRBJ2-7; D could derive from TRBD1 or TRBD2 (5 bases each). From germline, CDR1 is ENHRY and CDR2 SYGVKD. V was cut by 11 bases and J by 1 base, with 15 bases left in between. The CDR3 runs 13 residues. The CDR3 DNA is TGTGCCGTCGCCGGGACGGGGTCCTACGAGCAGTACTTC. Amino acids: CAVAGTGSYEQYF.

This clone was seen once. The chain has TRBV7-9 and TRBJ2-7; a weak D match, TRBD2 (6 bases). The V and J ends lost 2 bases and 0 bases respectively, with 8 bases between them. This CDR3 contains 14 residues. CDR1 and CDR2 from the germline V gene are SEHNR and FQNEAQ (reference sequence). CDR3 in amino acids: CASSLSGASYEQYF. Here the CDR3 DNA reads TGTGCCAGCAGCTTATCGGGAGCCTCCTACGAGCAGTACTTC.

The V call is TRBV4-1, the J call TRBJ1-6; 7 positions match TRBD1. With V trimmed by 4 bases and J by 10 bases, 13 bases remained unmatched. The germline V gene encodes CDR1 MGHRA and CDR2 YSYEKL. This CDR3 is 16 amino acids long. The CDR3 bases are TGCGCCAGCAGCCGCTTGCTGTGGCAGGGGGACTCACCCCTCCACTTT. This translates into CASSRLLWQGDSPLHF.

The V and J genes are TRBV11-3 and TRBJ2-2; D not resolved. V lost 5 bases and J 7 bases, leaving 11 bases between the germline ends. The CDR3 extends over 13 amino acids. In germline, CDR1 is SGHNT, CDR2 YENEEA. The CDR3 loop reads CASSPSHGGELFF. CDR3 coding DNA: TGTGCCAGCAGCCCCTCGCATGGCGGGGAGCTGTTTTTT.

This clone was seen a single time. The chain uses TRBV9 and TRBJ2-3; D is uncertain. CDR3 length equals 14 residues. The V gene's germline CDR1 is SGDLS and CDR2 YYNGEE. Trimming cost V 6 bases and J 8 bases, with 19 bases left between them. The CDR3 reads CASTSEMASGTQYF. In DNA form, the CDR3 reads TGTGCCAGCACCAGCGAGATGGCTTCGGGTACGCAGTATTTT.

This chain uses TRBV29-1 with TRBJ2-1; D ambiguous. The CDR3 has 15 amino acids. V lost 0 bases, J lost 2 bases, and 11 bases lay in between. Germline V gene sequence: CDR1 SQVTM, CDR2 ANQGSEA. The CDR3 sequence: CSVEEPYEAYNEQFF. The CDR3 DNA sequence: TGCAGCGTTGAAGAGCCCTACGAGGCCTACAATGAGCAGTTCTTC.

This chain joins TRBV5-1 and TRBJ2-1; D remains unclear. The CDR3 covers 11 residues. Trimming stripped 3 bases from V and 9 bases from J, with 7 bases between. Germline V CDR1 and CDR2: SGHRS, YFSETQ. DNA for the CDR3: TGCGCCAGCAGCTCGGGTCGTGAGCAGTTCTTC. Amino acids: CASSSGREQFF.

V is TRBV27 and J is TRBJ1-1; the D gene is possibly TRBD1 (5 bases). Trimming removed 0 bases at V and 1 base at J, with 9 bases between. CDR1 and CDR2 from the germline V gene are MNHEY and SMNVEV (reference sequence). This CDR3 has 15 residues. CDR3: CASSLSTGANTEAFF. The CDR3 DNA sequence: TGTGCCAGCAGTTTATCAACCGGGGCGAACACTGAAGCTTTCTTT.

V gene TRBV19 combines with J gene TRBJ2-1; D perhaps matches TRBD2 (6 bases). This CDR3 spans 15 amino acids. Trimming stripped 1 base from V and 1 base from J, with 8 bases between. Germline V gene data show CDR1 as LNHDA and CDR2 as SQIVND (reference sequence). CDR3 amino acids: CASSIAGRSYNEQFF. In DNA form, the CDR3 reads TGTGCCAGTAGTATAGCGGGGAGGTCCTACAATGAGCAGTTCTTC.

V and J are TRBV18 and TRBJ2-7, with D tentatively TRBD1 (6 bases). Deletions cut 3 bases from V and 2 bases from J, with 17 bases between. The CDR3 extends over 16 amino acids. The germline V gene encodes CDR1 KGHSH and CDR2 LQKENI. The CDR3 bases are TGTGCCAGCTCACCGGGTCAGGGGCCCTTCCCCTACGAGCAGTACTTC. It translates to CASSPGQGPFPYEQYF.

The rearrangement links TRBV2 to TRBJ2-1; 8 nucleotides match TRBD2. V lost 11 bases to trimming and J lost 7 bases; unmatched junction nucleotides: 10. This CDR3 has 13 amino acids. Per germline, CDR1 SNHLY and CDR2 FYNNEI. CDR3 region: CASSGGLRNEQFF. The CDR3 DNA reads TGTGCCTCCTCGGGGGGGCTGCGAAATGAGCAGTTCTTC.

The chain has TRBV4-3 and TRBJ1-1; D remains ambiguous. The germline gives CDR1 LGHNA, CDR2 YSLEER. Trimming stripped 4 bases from V and 4 bases from J, with 16 bases between. The CDR3 covers 15 residues. As DNA, the CDR3 is TGCGCCAGCAGCCGTGGAACGGGCATAGTCACTGAAGCTTTCTTT. It is translated as CASSRGTGIVTEAFF.

This clone was detected only once. The chain employs TRBV4-1 and TRBJ1-2, with TRBD1 as a possible D gene (5 bases). The CDR3 consists of 16 residues. Trimming took off 3 bases at V and 4 bases at J, with 18 bases between the two ends. Germline CDR1 and CDR2: MGHRA and YSYEKL. In DNA, the CDR3 is TGCGCCAGCAGCCACCCGGACATGCGCTTTATCTATGGCTACACCTTC. This codes for CASSHPDMRFIYGYTF.

In its sample, this clone was seen a few times. In the same sample, other DNA sequences code for this CDR3. This chain joins TRBV29-1 and TRBJ2-7, with D hard to call. V was cut by 4 bases and J by 5 bases, with 6 bases left in between. CDR1 is SQVTM and CDR2 is ANQGSEA in the germline V gene. This CDR3 spans 10 amino acids. The CDR3 DNA follows: TGCAGCGTTGTCGGCGACGAGCAGTACTTC. Protein product: CSVVGDEQYF.

This chain connects TRBV10-3 to TRBJ1-5, with a tentative D call TRBD1 (6 bases). Deletions cut 6 bases from V and 3 bases from J, with 15 bases between. Germline CDR1 is ENHRY and CDR2 is SYGVKD. The CDR3 contains 15 residues. The CDR3 sequence: CAISEQGSPNQPQHF. CDR3 DNA sequence: TGTGCCATCAGCGAACAGGGTAGTCCCAATCAGCCCCAGCATTTT.

In the case of this clone: Mismatch with germline at one junction end may stem from a read error. The gene calls are TRBV4-1 and TRBJ2-3; 8 bases are shared with TRBD2. CDR3 length equals 13 residues. Germline values: CDR1 MGHRA, CDR2 YSYEKL. The CDR3 is CASSQEGLDPQYF. CDR3 bases: TGCGCCAGCAGCCAAGAGGGACTAGATCCGCAGTATTTT.

The rearrangement uses TRBV6-9 and TRBJ2-5; 14 nucleotides align to TRBD2. Germline CDR1 is MNHGY and CDR2 is SVAAGI. After removal of 4 bases from V and 1 base from J, the junction contained 8 bases not matched to a gene. The CDR3 contains 18 residues. For the CDR3, the DNA is TGTGCCAGCAGTTTGACGGGACTAGCGGGGGCAATCCAAGAGACCCAGTACTTC. Its protein is CASSLTGLAGAIQETQYF.